This TCR beta chain was sequenced in a study of metastatic and nonmetastatic thyroid tumors. This clone was seen only a few times. CDR1 is MRHNA and CDR2 is SNTAGT in the germline V gene. The CDR3 spans 13 residues. Losses at the gene ends were 2 bases for V and 8 bases for J; bases not matched to a gene: 4. MiXCR was used by TCRdb to re-call the PCR reads. Of 15,000 to 20,000 clones in the sample, about 33% were seen once. Every patient underwent thyroid surgery untreated. The rearrangement links TRBV6-4 to TRBJ2-3; 7 bases map to TRBD2. Sequenced material: tumor tissue. This receptor was taken from a female donor with papillary thyroid cancer or a benign thyroid nodule (not recorded which). Some clones in this sample may be carry-over from other donors' samples. The CDR3 loop reads CASSDEAGATQYF. The CDR3 DNA reads TGTGCCAGCAGTGACGAGGCGGGAGCTACGCAGTATTTT.